This T cell receptor beta chain originates from a study of T cell responses to AZD1222 COVID-19 vaccine. The study's findings and limits: After the peak T cell response, and only then, were repertoires sampled. Only a handful of AZD1222 recipients tested seropositive at baseline.

The data were produced by immunoSEQ multiplex PCR, yet TCRdb's version contains in-frame clones alone and is incomplete. The data show about 110,000 clones, around 89% seen once. On this clone itself: Its matching antigen is unknown.

The sample was peripheral blood, taken on day 0 of AZD1222 vaccination. The TCR sequence derives from an adult in good health.

CDR3 sequence: CAISDRTASSYEQYF. The CDR3 nucleotides read TGTGCCATCAGTGACAGGACAGCGAGCTCCTACGAGCAGTACTTC. The chain employs TRBV10-3 and TRBJ2-7, with D maybe TRBD1 (6 bases). This CDR3 is 15 amino acids long. Trimming left V 3 bases short and J 0 bases short, with 12 bases between. The germline V gene has CDR1 ENHRY and CDR2 SYGVKD.